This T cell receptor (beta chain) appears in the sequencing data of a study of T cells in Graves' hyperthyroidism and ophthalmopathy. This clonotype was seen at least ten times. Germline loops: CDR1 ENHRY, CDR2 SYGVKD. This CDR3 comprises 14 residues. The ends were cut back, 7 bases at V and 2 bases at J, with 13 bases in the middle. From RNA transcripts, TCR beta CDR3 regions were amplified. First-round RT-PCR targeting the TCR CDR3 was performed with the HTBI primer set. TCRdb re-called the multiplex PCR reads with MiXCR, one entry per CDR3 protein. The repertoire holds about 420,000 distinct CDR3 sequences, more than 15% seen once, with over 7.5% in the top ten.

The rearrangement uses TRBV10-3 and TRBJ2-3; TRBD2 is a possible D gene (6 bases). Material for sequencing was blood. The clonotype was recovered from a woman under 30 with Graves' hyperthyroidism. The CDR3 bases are TGTGCCATCAAGCAGGGACTTCCCACAGATACGCAGTATTTT. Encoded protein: CAIKQGLPTDTQYF.